One sample yielded the 30 T cell receptor beta chains listed below, sequenced in a study of neurological immune-mediated disorders. From the 5' RACE reads, TCRdb called clonotypes with MiXCR, one entry per CDR3 protein. The repertoire holds 85,000 to 90,000 distinct CDR3 sequences, under 4.5% seen once, with approximately 3% in the top ten. Sequencing was carried out using PBMCs. The receptors shown here come from a woman in her 50s with multiple sclerosis.

This clonotype was counted ten times or more. The rearrangement joins TRBV20-1 to TRBJ1-2; D is unclear. V shed 0 bases and J shed 6 bases, with 11 bases lying between them. Germline V gene sequence: CDR1 DFQATT, CDR2 SNEGSKA (reference sequence). The length of the CDR3 is 13 residues. The CDR3 DNA reads TGCAGTGCTAGAGATCCGGGTCAGGATGGCTACACCTTC. This sequence encodes CSARDPGQDGYTF.

In this sample, this clonotype turned up many times. The chain combines TRBV20-1 with TRBJ2-1; 7 bases line up with TRBD1. The J segment lost 5 bases and the V segment lost 4 bases, leaving 5 bases of the junction unmatched. The CDR3 is 13 residues long. Germline CDR1 DFQATT, CDR2 SNEGSKA (reference sequence). CDR3 sequence reads: CSAIRDRDNEQFF. CDR3 coding DNA: TGCAGTGCTATCCGGGACAGAGACAATGAGCAGTTCTTC.

This clonotype was observed at least ten times. J is TRBJ1-1 and V is TRBV15; D perhaps matches TRBD1 (6 bases). Between the trimmed V and J ends, which lost 0 bases and 4 bases, there was a span of 18 bases. This CDR3 is built from 17 residues. Germline values: CDR1 LNHNV, CDR2 YYDKDF (reference sequence). In DNA, the CDR3 is TGTGCCACCAGCAGAGATTGGAGGGGGGGCACGGGCACTGAAGCTTTCTTT. Amino acids: CATSRDWRGGTGTEAFF.

This clonotype has just a few counts. Possible read error: a much larger clone is one base away. The rearrangement joins TRBV5-6 to TRBJ1-6; D remains ambiguous. The V gene's germline CDR1 is SGHDT and CDR2 YYEEEE. This CDR3 has 14 amino acids. In DNA form, the CDR3 reads TGTGCCAGCAGCTTTAATTCTGTAAATTCACACCTCCACTTT. Its protein is CASSFNSVNSHLHF.

Many counts were recorded for this clonotype. The genes are TRBV14 and TRBJ2-1; 8 nucleotides align to TRBD1. The CDR3 contains 15 residues. CDR1 and CDR2 (germline): SGHDN, FVKESK. V lost 3 bases and J lost 1; bases outside the gene matches: 2. CDR3 nucleotides: TGTGCCAGCAGCCAGGGACAGGCGTCCTACAATGAGCAGTTCTTC. Its translation is CASSQGQASYNEQFF.

This clonotype appeared many times. The chain links TRBV7-2 to TRBJ2-7; 7 nucleotides line up with TRBD2. Germline assignment: CDR1 SGHTA and CDR2 FQGNSA. The CDR3 covers 15 residues. Trimming cost V 5 bases and J 0 bases; bases outside gene matches: 7. The CDR3: CASSPSAGRSYEQYF. The CDR3 DNA is TGTGCCAGCAGCCCCTCAGCGGGGCGCTCCTACGAGCAGTACTTC.

This clonotype was detected ten times or more. The chain has TRBV20-1 and TRBJ2-4; D is undetermined. Germline V CDR1 and CDR2: DFQATT, SNEGSKA (reference sequence). Trimming pared 6 bases from V and 7 bases from J, leaving 19 bases between. There are 14 residues in the CDR3. This CDR3 is CSAPDRVLWNIQYF. In DNA, the CDR3 is TGCAGTGCCCCTGATAGGGTGTTATGGAACATTCAGTACTTC.

There are many counts of this clonotype. The rearrangement joins TRBV5-1 to TRBJ1-2, with a possible D match to TRBD1 (5 bases). This CDR3 contains 15 residues. V lost 0 bases and J 5 bases, leaving 14 bases between the germline ends. Germline CDR1 is SGHRS and CDR2 is YFSETQ. As DNA, the CDR3 is TGCGCCAGCAGCTTGGAGGCAGGGATTTTATATGGCTACACCTTC. It translates to CASSLEAGILYGYTF.

This clonotype was counted ten times or more. The V and J genes are TRBV10-3 and TRBJ2-7; 7 bases align to TRBD1. This CDR3 spans 11 amino acids. The V gene end was trimmed by 11 bases and the J gene end by 5 bases; junction bases not matched to a gene: 6. Germline CDR1 ENHRY, CDR2 SYGVKD. This chain's CDR3 is CAGSTGDEQYF. In nucleotides, the CDR3 is TGTGCCGGATCCACAGGGGACGAGCAGTACTTC.

This clonotype was seen at least ten times. This chain connects TRBV27 to TRBJ2-1; no firm D call. The CDR3 is 11 residues long. V was clipped by 5 bases and J by 4 bases, with 3 bases between them. Germline CDR1 MNHEY, CDR2 SMNVEV (reference sequence). CDR3 sequence: CASSVYNEQFF. Here the CDR3 DNA reads TGTGCCAGCAGTGTGTACAATGAGCAGTTCTTC.

Ten or more counts support this clonotype. J is TRBJ2-2 and V is TRBV14; no firm D call. This CDR3 has 12 amino acids. V lost 3 bases, J lost 1 base, and 0 bases lay in between. From germline, CDR1 is SGHDN and CDR2 FVKESK. For the CDR3, the DNA is TGTGCCAGCAGCCAGAACACCGGGGAGCTGTTTTTT. Translation gives CASSQNTGELFF.

Many counts were recorded for this clonotype. This sequence joins TRBV7-2 and TRBJ2-2; either TRBD1 or TRBD2 may fit D (5 bases each). V lost 3 bases, J lost 11 bases, and 13 bases lay in between. CDR3 size: 13 residues. Germline V gene data show CDR1 as SGHTA and CDR2 as FQGNSA. CDR3 region: CASSLSGPTELFF. CDR3 bases: TGTGCCAGCAGCTTGTCGGGACCTACTGAGCTGTTTTTT.

This clonotype was found many times. CDR3 coding DNA: TGCAGTAGTAGGGGGTCAAACACCGGGGAGCTGTTTTTT. It is translated as CSSRGSNTGELFF. The V and J genes are TRBV20-1 and TRBJ2-2, with D possibly matching TRBD1 (6 bases). Trimming cost V 8 bases and J 2 bases, with 12 bases left between them. CDR3 length: 13 residues. Germline V lookup: CDR1 DFQATT, CDR2 SNEGSKA (reference sequence).

This clonotype has at least ten counts. The chain is built from TRBV20-1 and TRBJ2-3; no definite D call. V lost 5 bases and J 6 bases, leaving 21 bases between the germline ends. Germline V lookup: CDR1 DFQATT, CDR2 SNEGSKA (reference sequence). The CDR3 runs 15 residues. The CDR3 nucleotides read TGCAGTGCTCCCCCAGAGTTACGTCCCTCGGATACGCAGTATTTT. Translation: CSAPPELRPSDTQYF.

This clonotype was detected many times. The chain uses TRBV20-1 and TRBJ1-2, with 7 bases matching TRBD1. Trimming cost V 0 bases and J 9 bases; bases outside gene matches: 7. The CDR3 extends over 13 amino acids. In germline, CDR1 is DFQATT, CDR2 SNEGSKA (reference sequence). CDR3 sequence (DNA): TGCAGTGCTAGAGAGGAGGGGGCGAAGAGCTACACCTTC. Its translation: CSAREEGAKSYTF.

This clonotype was found many times. The chain carries TRBV12-3 or TRBV12-4 and TRBJ1-2; 11 bases are a match to TRBD1. This CDR3 spans 14 amino acids. J lost 7 bases, V lost 6 bases, and 7 bases had no gene match. As DNA, the CDR3 is TGTGCCAGCAGCCCCCTTGGACAGGGGGCTGGCTACACCTTC. It specifies CASSPLGQGAGYTF.

This clonotype was detected many times. The chain combines TRBV10-2 with TRBJ2-7; D not resolved. CDR1 WSHSY and CDR2 SAAADI come from the germline V gene. V dropped 2 bases and J dropped 4 bases, with 12 bases sitting between them. This CDR3 is built from 14 residues. This CDR3 reads CASSEPSQWYEQYF. CDR3 DNA sequence: TGCGCCAGCAGTGAGCCCAGCCAGTGGTACGAGCAGTACTTC.

In this sample, this clonotype turned up many times. The rearrangement links TRBV7-8 to TRBJ2-1, with D unresolved. V lost 5 bases to trimming and J lost 7 bases, with 9 bases between them. This CDR3 region has 12 residues. Germline CDR1 reads SGHVS; CDR2 reads FQNEAQ. CDR3 coding DNA: TGTGCCAGCAGCCCACAGATAAATGAGCAGTTCTTC. Its translation is CASSPQINEQFF.

This clonotype was picked up many times. V and J are TRBV5-1 and TRBJ2-5; TRBD2 matches at 10 bases. CDR1 is SGHRS, CDR2 YFSETQ, per germline. The CDR3 loop spans 19 amino acids. The ends lost 1 base at V and 2 bases at J; junction bases unmatched: 14. For the CDR3, the DNA is TGCGCCAGCAGCTTGTACAGCGGGGGGGCCCGCATTATTCAAGAGACCCAGTACTTC. It yields the protein CASSLYSGGARIIQETQYF.

This clonotype was counted at least ten times. This chain uses TRBV12-3 or TRBV12-4 with TRBJ2-3, with a tentative D call TRBD2 (6 bases). Trimming took 2 bases from V and 0 from J, leaving 9 bases between them. The CDR3 spans 15 residues. DNA for the CDR3: TGTGCCAGCAGTTTAACCGGGGGAAGCACAGATACGCAGTATTTT. Residues: CASSLTGGSTDTQYF.

This clonotype was counted many times. The chain employs TRBV5-1 and TRBJ2-3; 13 nucleotides match TRBD2. With 4 bases clipped from V and 0 bases from J, the junction kept 5 bases outside the gene matches. CDR3 length: 17 residues. The germline V gene has CDR1 SGHRS and CDR2 YFSETQ. CDR3 in amino acids: CASSTGTSGTSTDTQYF. The CDR3, as DNA: TGCGCCAGCAGCACCGGGACTAGCGGGACCAGCACAGATACGCAGTATTTT.

This clonotype was counted ten times or more. This chain uses TRBV20-1 with TRBJ2-1; TRBD2 is a possible D gene (5 bases). CDR3 length: 11 residues. V lost 6 bases to trimming and J lost 7 bases, with 10 bases between them. Germline lookup yields CDR1 DFQATT and CDR2 SNEGSKA (reference sequence). The CDR3 DNA reads as TGCAGTGCAAACACGGGGAATGAGCAGTTCTTC. This encodes CSANTGNEQFF.

Turning to this clonotype: One base away lies a much larger clone, so this may be a sequencing read error. The rearrangement links TRBV18 to TRBJ1-3, with D perhaps TRBD1 (5 bases). The CDR3 has 16 residues. Germline V gives CDR1 KGHSH, CDR2 LQKENI. Written as DNA, the CDR3 is TGTGCCAGCTCCCGACCTGGGGGAAGCCCTGGAAAAACCATATATTTT. Translated: CASSRPGGSPGKTIYF.

On this clonotype: A much larger clonotype is one base distant, so this may be a read error. This chain joins TRBV7-9 and TRBJ2-5, with D hard to call. V was clipped by 4 bases and J by 1 base, with 7 bases between them. The CDR3 contains 13 residues. CDR1 SEHNR and CDR2 FQNEAQ come from the germline V gene (reference sequence). The CDR3 loop reads CASSYGIQETQYF. The CDR3 DNA reads as TGTGCCAGCAGCTACGGCATCCAAGAGACCCAGTACTTC.

This clonotype has ten or more counts. This chain connects TRBV15 to TRBJ2-7; D might be TRBD2 (6 bases). There are 16 residues in the CDR3. The germline V gene has CDR1 LNHNV and CDR2 YYDKDF (reference sequence). The V end was cut by 0 bases, the J end by 4 bases, with 16 bases between. CDR3 nucleotides: TGTGCCACCAGCAGAGATCGGGCGGCCGGGGGTTACGAGCAGTACTTC. Translated, it gives CATSRDRAAGGYEQYF. Based on the CDR3 plus reference TRBV15 and TRBJ2-7, the full variable domain is DAMVIQNPRYQVTQFGKPVTLSCSQTLNHNVMYWYQQKSSQAPKLLFHYYDKDFNNEADTPDNFQSRRPNTSFCFLDIRSPGLGDTAMYLCATSRDRAAGGYEQYFGPGTRLTVT.

In its sample, this clonotype was seen many times. Here the CDR3 DNA reads TGTGCCAGCAGTCTCCCACAGGGAAACAATGAGCAGTTCTTC. Residues: CASSLPQGNNEQFF. V usage is TRBV12-3 or TRBV12-4 and J usage is TRBJ2-1, with D possibly being TRBD1 (6 bases). CDR3 size: 14 residues. V was pared by 5 bases and J by 5 bases, with 13 bases between.

This clonotype was detected ten times or more. The chain combines TRBV29-1 with TRBJ2-1, with D possibly TRBD1 on 5 matching bases. CDR3 length equals 14 residues. Trimming pared 4 bases from V and 5 bases from J, leaving 15 bases between. Germline V CDR1 and CDR2: SQVTM, ANQGSEA. The CDR3 sequence is CSVAAGSRNNEQFF. The CDR3 DNA reads TGCAGCGTTGCGGCAGGGTCTCGGAACAATGAGCAGTTCTTC.

This clonotype was counted ten times or more. The V and J genes are TRBV4-2 and TRBJ2-2; D is uncertain. The CDR3 length is 11 residues. Between the trimmed V and J ends, which lost 11 bases and 6 bases, there was a span of 10 bases. Germline V CDR1 and CDR2: LGHNA, YNFKEQ. In DNA, the CDR3 is TGTGCCGCACACGGGCCCGGGGAGCTGTTTTTT. Encoded protein: CAAHGPGELFF.

Remarks on this clonotype: A much larger clone differs from this one at a single base, so this may be a read error. V and J are TRBV5-5 and TRBJ1-2; 7 bases align to TRBD1. Germline-derived CDR1 and CDR2 are SGHKS and YYEKEE (reference sequence). The CDR3 is 15 amino acids. For the CDR3, the DNA is TGTGCCAGCGGCTTGGCCATAGACAGGGTCTATGGCTACACCTTC. This encodes CASGLAIDRVYGYTF.

This clonotype was seen at least ten times. The chain is built from TRBV7-2 and TRBJ2-5; no clear D gene. Per the germline V gene, CDR1 is SGHTA and CDR2 is FQGNSA. Trimming stripped 1 base from V and 2 bases from J, with 8 bases between. The CDR3 contains 14 residues. CDR3 residues: CASSLVLVQETQYF. CDR3 sequence (DNA): TGTGCCAGCAGCTTAGTATTGGTTCAAGAGACCCAGTACTTC.